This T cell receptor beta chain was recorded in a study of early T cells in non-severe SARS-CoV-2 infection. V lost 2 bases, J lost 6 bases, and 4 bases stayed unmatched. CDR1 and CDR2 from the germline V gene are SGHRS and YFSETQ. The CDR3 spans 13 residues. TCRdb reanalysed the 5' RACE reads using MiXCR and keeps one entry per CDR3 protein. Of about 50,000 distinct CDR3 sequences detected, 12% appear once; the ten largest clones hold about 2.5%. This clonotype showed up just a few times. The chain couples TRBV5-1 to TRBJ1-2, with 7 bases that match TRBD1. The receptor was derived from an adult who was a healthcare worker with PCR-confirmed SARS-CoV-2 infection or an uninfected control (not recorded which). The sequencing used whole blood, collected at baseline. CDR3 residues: CASSLQGSNGYTF. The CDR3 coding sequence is TGCGCCAGCAGCTTACAGGGGTCCAATGGCTACACCTTC.